This T cell receptor (beta chain) was documented in a study of technical replicates of blood from four donors. The method was immunoSEQ multiplex PCR; TCRdb's version includes in-frame clones alone and lacks a portion of them. The top ten clones hold around 0.16% of a sample with approximately 74,000 clones, nearly 98% of them seen once. Germline CDR1 is SGHTA and CDR2 is FQGTGA. The CDR3 loop spans 13 amino acids. V shed 5 bases and J shed 0 bases, with 7 bases lying between them. The sample comprised T cells isolated from PBMCs. This sequence was found in a human donor in good health. This chain joins TRBV7-3 and TRBJ1-1; no reliable D call. The CDR3 sequence is CASSPTMNTEAFF. CDR3 coding DNA: TGTGCCAGCAGCCCGACAATGAACACTGAAGCTTTCTTT.